These 26 T cell receptor beta chains came from one sample sequenced in a study of cytomegalovirus exposure and HLA in healthy donors. Use of 60 Vbeta and 13 Jbeta primers characterized the PCR. TCRdb's table, derived via immunoSEQ multiplex PCR, lists solely in-frame clones and lacks some. The data contain roughly 60,000 clones, around two thirds of them seen just once; the ten biggest clones take up roughly 19%. The sample was PBMCs. These receptors all come from a woman aged 55-70 years in good health and CMV-seropositive.

The chain has TRBV19 and TRBJ1-1; D is possibly TRBD1 (6 bases). The CDR3 spans 13 residues. Between the trimmed V and J ends, which lost 6 bases and 2 bases, there was a span of 10 bases. Germline V gene data show CDR1 as LNHDA and CDR2 as SQIVND (reference sequence). The CDR3 DNA reads TGTGCCAGTAGCGTACAGGGAAACACTGAAGCTTTCTTT. Protein product: CASSVQGNTEAFF.

J is TRBJ2-7 and V is TRBV9, with a weak D call TRBD1 (6 bases). V lost 2 bases to trimming and J lost 0 bases, with 9 bases between them. CDR1 is SGDLS, CDR2 YYNGEE, per germline. There are 14 residues in the CDR3. The CDR3 DNA is TGTGCCAGCAGCGTTCAGACAGGCTCCTACGAGCAGTACTTC. As protein: CASSVQTGSYEQYF.

This clone was seen a handful of times. The chain uses TRBV5-1 and TRBJ1-3; the match to TRBD1 covers 9 bases. Trimming removed 0 bases from V and 5 bases from J; junction bases left unmatched: 3. Germline CDR1 is SGHRS and CDR2 is YFSETQ. The CDR3 spans 15 residues. The CDR3 protein is CASSLDRGQRNTIYF. The CDR3 region has the DNA TGCGCCAGCAGCTTGGACAGGGGGCAAAGAAACACCATATATTTT.

V usage is TRBV7-3 and J usage is TRBJ2-4; D perhaps matches TRBD2 (5 bases). This CDR3 contains 15 residues. Germline lookup yields CDR1 SGHTA and CDR2 FQGTGA. Trimming took 2 bases from V and 6 from J, leaving 14 bases between them. Here the CDR3 DNA reads TGTGCCAGCAGCTTATTACCGGGGTCCGGAAACATTCAGTACTTC. It encodes CASSLLPGSGNIQYF.

This clone was counted at least ten times. CDR3 in amino acids: CASSPEPGVSPLHF. The CDR3 coding sequence is TGCGCCAGCAGCCCCGAGCCCGGGGTATCACCCCTCCACTTT. The V and J genes are TRBV5-1 and TRBJ1-6; D call uncertain. The V end was cut by 4 bases, the J end by 10 bases, with 15 bases between. Germline CDR1 reads SGHRS; CDR2 reads YFSETQ. CDR3 size: 14 residues.

V gene TRBV10-3 combines with J gene TRBJ1-1; 8 bases agree with TRBD1. Germline V gives CDR1 ENHRY, CDR2 SYGVKD. V gave up 3 bases and J gave up 1 base; unmatched junction bases: 10. The CDR3 spans 17 residues. CDR3 nucleotide sequence: TGTGCCATCAGTGACCTCGGGTACAGGGGGACGAACACTGAAGCTTTCTTT. It specifies CAISDLGYRGTNTEAFF.

The chain has TRBV19 and TRBJ2-3; D may be TRBD2 (6 bases). Per the germline V gene, CDR1 is LNHDA and CDR2 is SQIVND (reference sequence). The CDR3 covers 15 residues. Trimming removed 5 bases from V and 3 bases from J, with 15 bases in between. The CDR3 loop is CASSPGLSGTDTQYF. In DNA form, the CDR3 reads TGTGCCAGTAGTCCGGGACTTAGTGGGACAGATACGCAGTATTTT.

This clone is termed hyperexpanded (1% or more). This chain joins TRBV10-3 and TRBJ2-7; TRBD1 matches at 11 bases. Germline values: CDR1 ENHRY, CDR2 SYGVKD. Unmatched junction bases numbered 3, after V lost 0 bases and J lost 5 bases. There are 15 residues in the CDR3. The CDR3 sequence: CAISESMDRGHEQYF. Written as DNA, the CDR3 is TGTGCCATCAGTGAGTCGATGGACAGGGGGCACGAGCAGTACTTC.

The J gene is TRBJ2-2, the V gene TRBV6-5, with D possibly TRBD1 on 5 matching bases. The V end lost 3 bases, the J end lost 5 bases, and 10 bases lay between the germline ends. Per the germline V gene, CDR1 is MNHEY and CDR2 is SVGAGI. The CDR3 spans 14 residues. CDR3 amino acids: CASSYTTETGELFF. The DNA of the CDR3 is TGTGCCAGCAGTTATACGACAGAAACCGGGGAGCTGTTTTTT.

As for this clone: One end of the junction varies from germline; a read error may be responsible. The gene calls are TRBV7-9 and TRBJ1-6, with D tentatively TRBD1 (5 bases). The CDR3 runs to 16 residues. Germline V lookup: CDR1 SEHNR, CDR2 FQNEAQ (reference sequence). The CDR3 DNA follows: TGTTCCAGCAGCTTCATTGGGGGGACGCCCAATTCACCCCTCCACTTT. This gives the protein CSSSFIGGTPNSPLHF.

In this sample, this clone turned up a few times. The chain joins TRBV12-5 to TRBJ1-4; 10 nucleotides match TRBD1. CDR1 LGHNT and CDR2 FRNRAP come from the germline V gene. The CDR3 is made up of 15 amino acids. V lost 4 bases, J lost 5 bases, and 4 bases stayed unmatched. The CDR3: CASGSGQGENEKLFF. CDR3 coding DNA: TGTGCTAGTGGTTCTGGACAGGGGGAGAATGAAAAACTGTTTTTT.

The chain is built from TRBV27 and TRBJ1-6, with D uncertain. Germline V gene sequence: CDR1 MNHEY, CDR2 SMNVEV (reference sequence). The CDR3 length is 14 residues. Trimming removed 5 bases from V and 9 bases from J, with 14 bases in between. The CDR3 protein is CASSPTGGISPLHF. The CDR3 DNA reads as TGTGCCAGCAGTCCGACTGGAGGTATTTCACCCCTCCACTTT.

The rearrangement joins TRBV7-9 to TRBJ2-1; tentative D call: TRBD1 (5 bases). V was shortened by 6 bases and J by 12 bases, with 21 bases between the two germline ends. The germline CDR1 and CDR2 sequences are SEHNR and FQNEAQ (reference sequence). This CDR3 comprises 14 residues. CDR3 in DNA: TGTGCCAGCAGTCAGGTACAGGCCATGGACGGGCAGTTCTTC. Translating it yields CASSQVQAMDGQFF.

The chain links TRBV5-4 to TRBJ2-7, with 13 nucleotides matching TRBD2. This CDR3 spans 15 amino acids. The germline V gene encodes CDR1 SGHNT and CDR2 YYREEE (reference sequence). Trimming removed 4 bases from V and 4 bases from J; junction bases left unmatched: 5. The CDR3 DNA reads TGTGCCAGCAGCGACCGGACTAGCGGGGGTTACGAGCAGTACTTC. It specifies CASSDRTSGGYEQYF. Combining the CDR3 with reference TRBV5-4 and TRBJ2-7 gives the whole variable domain ETGVTQSPTHLIKTRGQQVTLRCSSQSGHNTVSWYQQALGQGPQFIFQYYREEENGRGNFPPRFSGLQFPNYSSELNVNALELDDSALYLCASSDRTSGGYEQYFGPGTRLTVT.

The chain combines TRBV19 with TRBJ1-2, with 7 bases that match TRBD1. This CDR3 is 14 amino acids long. The germline V gene encodes CDR1 LNHDA and CDR2 SQIVND (reference sequence). Germline trimming cut 2 bases from V and 3 bases from J; bases unmatched to any gene: 3. The CDR3 DNA sequence: TGTGCCAGTAGTATATCCGGGACAGACTATGGCTACACCTTC. Its protein is CASSISGTDYGYTF.

This clone was found once. The rearrangement links TRBV5-1 to TRBJ1-1, with unresolved D. Germline V gene data show CDR1 as SGHRS and CDR2 as YFSETQ. V was cut by 0 bases and J by 5 bases, with 11 bases left in between. The CDR3 totals 14 residues. The CDR3 nucleotides are TGCGCCAGCAGCTTGGCGCCGGGATCGACTGAAGCTTTCTTT. Protein product: CASSLAPGSTEAFF.

V and J are TRBV5-4 and TRBJ2-7; 12 bases agree with TRBD2. The CDR3 covers 16 residues. Germline CDR1 SGHNT, CDR2 YYREEE (reference sequence). The trim removed 0 bases at V and 2 bases at J, leaving 3 bases unmatched. The CDR3 DNA is TGTGCCAGCAGCTTGGGGACTAGCGGGGTTCCCTACGAGCAGTACTTC. Residues: CASSLGTSGVPYEQYF.

The V call is TRBV6-4, the J call TRBJ2-1; TRBD1 matches at 7 bases. Trimming took 2 bases from V and 8 from J; bases not matched to a gene: 12. The CDR3 has 16 residues. CDR1 is MRHNA, CDR2 SNTAGT, per germline. CDR3 DNA: TGTGCCAGCAGTGACCTGCCGAGACAGGGTGGTGATGAGCAGTTCTTC. This codes for CASSDLPRQGGDEQFF.

The chain is built from TRBV11-2 and TRBJ2-3; TRBD2 agrees at 8 bases. The CDR3 is 16 amino acids. V lost 3 bases to trimming and J lost 3 bases; unmatched junction nucleotides: 8. Germline CDR1 reads SGHAT; CDR2 reads FQNNGV. In DNA form, the CDR3 reads TGTGCCAGCAGCTTGGCGTGGGGCGGGGGGACAGATACGCAGTATTTT. This gives the protein CASSLAWGGGTDTQYF.

The chain uses TRBV25-1 and TRBJ2-5, with TRBD1 identical over 10 bases. Germline trimming cut 3 bases from V and 4 bases from J; bases unmatched to any gene: 5. Germline CDR1 and CDR2: MGHDK and SYGVNS. The CDR3 is made up of 15 amino acids. CDR3 sequence: CASSETGGAGETQYF. The CDR3 DNA is TGTGCCAGCAGTGAGACAGGGGGCGCGGGAGAGACCCAGTACTTC. The full variable domain, its missing parts supplied by reference TRBV25-1 and TRBJ2-5, is EADIYQTPRYLVIGTGKKITLECSQTMGHDKMYWYQQDPGMELHLIHYSYGVNSTEKGDLSSESTVSRIRTEHFPLTLESARPSHTSQYLCASSETGGAGETQYFGPGTRLLVL.

The rearrangement joins TRBV4-3 to TRBJ2-7; 8 bases align to TRBD2. Germline V gives CDR1 LGHNA, CDR2 YSLEER. V was pared by 1 base and J by 6 bases, with 8 bases of the junction left unmatched. The CDR3 is made up of 15 amino acids. The CDR3 loop is CASSQGIGRGVEQYF. CDR3 DNA: TGCGCCAGCAGCCAAGGAATCGGGAGGGGAGTCGAGCAGTACTTC.

The chain combines TRBV27 with TRBJ1-2; 7 bases line up with TRBD1. CDR3 length equals 14 residues. After removal of 2 bases from V and 4 bases from J, the junction contained 4 bases not matched to a gene. Germline assignment: CDR1 MNHEY and CDR2 SMNVEV (reference sequence). CDR3 in amino acids: CASSLEGASYGYTF. Written as DNA, the CDR3 is TGTGCCAGCAGTTTAGAGGGGGCTAGCTATGGCTACACCTTC.

The chain joins TRBV9 to TRBJ2-1; TRBD1 matches 10 bases. The CDR3 is 14 amino acids. V shed 5 bases, J shed 5 bases, and the junction held 4 bases outside the gene matches. CDR1 and CDR2 (germline): SGDLS, YYNGEE. CDR3 in DNA: TGTGCCAGCAGGCCGGGACAGGGGAACAATGAGCAGTTCTTC. Translating gives CASRPGQGNNEQFF.

This clone showed up just a few times. J is TRBJ1-2 and V is TRBV29-1; 8 bases match TRBD1. The CDR3 loop spans 13 amino acids. With V trimmed by 2 bases and J by 9 bases, 8 bases remained unmatched. Germline V gives CDR1 SQVTM, CDR2 ANQGSEA. The CDR3 reads CSVEWTGWGSYTF. The CDR3 coding sequence is TGCAGCGTTGAATGGACAGGGTGGGGGAGCTACACCTTC.

The chain combines TRBV29-1 with TRBJ1-4; the D is unclear. The CDR3 is 10 amino acids. Germline lookup yields CDR1 SQVTM and CDR2 ANQGSEA. The V end lost 5 bases, the J end lost 8 bases, and 6 bases lay between the germline ends. CDR3 bases: TGCAGCGTTTATATCGAAAAACTGTTTTTT. It is translated as CSVYIEKLFF.

The chain couples TRBV27 to TRBJ1-5; perhaps TRBD1 as D (5 bases). This CDR3 spans 16 amino acids. Germline V gives CDR1 MNHEY, CDR2 SMNVEV (reference sequence). V was trimmed by 5 bases and J by 6 bases, leaving 20 bases between them. CDR3 nucleotides: TGTGCCAGCAGTCCCGGGACTGGGAAGAGGAGTCAGCCCCAGCATTTT. Its translation: CASSPGTGKRSQPQHF.